The 23 T cell receptor beta chains reported below all come from one sample, sequenced in a study of OX40 agonist ivuxolimab in advanced cancers. TCRdb's table, derived via immunoSEQ multiplex PCR, lists solely in-frame clones and lacks some. The repertoire holds approximately 60,000 clones, with over 65% as singletons. Sequencing was performed on CD4+ or CD8+ T cells sorted from blood, taken in a trial of the OX40 agonist ivuxolimab. These TCRs come from an adult with an advanced solid tumor such as melanoma, head and neck, liver or kidney cancer.

This clone appeared a few times. This rearrangement joins TRBV7-9 to TRBJ1-6, with a tentative D call TRBD1 (5 bases). V was cut by 5 bases and J by 6 bases, with 11 bases left in between. Per germline, CDR1 SEHNR and CDR2 FQNEAQ (reference sequence). The CDR3 loop spans 14 amino acids. In DNA form, the CDR3 reads TGTGCCAGCAGCCGTGACAGCTTTAATTCACCCCTCCACTTT. Translating gives CASSRDSFNSPLHF.

The chain is built from TRBV11-2 and TRBJ2-1; D is unresolved. The CDR3 sequence is 13 residues long. V lost 2 bases and J lost 5, with 7 bases in between. Per germline, CDR1 SGHAT and CDR2 FQNNGV. The CDR3 sequence: CASSLTEDNEQFF. The CDR3 DNA reads as TGTGCCAGCAGCTTAACAGAGGACAATGAGCAGTTCTTC.

The chain couples TRBV13 to TRBJ1-3, with D tentatively TRBD1 (5 bases). CDR3 length: 16 amino acids. In germline, CDR1 is PRHDT, CDR2 FYEKMQ (reference sequence). With 6 bases removed from V and 3 bases from J, the gap between germline ends came to 18 bases. CDR3 region: CASSFNGQSIGNTIYF. Written as DNA, the CDR3 is TGTGCCAGCAGTTTTAACGGACAATCGATTGGAAACACCATATATTTT.

This rearrangement joins TRBV11-2 to TRBJ2-1; TRBD1 aligns across 9 bases. This CDR3 region has 16 residues. Germline loops: CDR1 SGHAT, CDR2 FQNNGV. The ends lost 3 bases at V and 5 bases at J; junction bases unmatched: 8. DNA of the CDR3: TGTGCCAGCAGCTTTCCCGGGACAGGGCAGGACAATGAGCAGTTCTTC. Its translation: CASSFPGTGQDNEQFF. Full variable domain (outside the CDR3, taken from reference TRBV11-2 and TRBJ2-1): EAGVAQSPRYKIIEKRQSVAFWCNPISGHATLYWYQQILGQGPKLLIQFQNNGVVDDSQLPKDRFSAERLKGVDSTLKIQPAKLEDSAVYLCASSFPGTGQDNEQFFGPGTRLTVL.

The gene calls are TRBV5-5 and TRBJ2-7, with D perhaps matching TRBD1 (6 bases). Germline V lookup: CDR1 SGHKS, CDR2 YYEKEE (reference sequence). CDR3 length: 14 residues. V gave up 1 base and J gave up 1 base, with 9 bases separating them. The CDR3 here is CASSLSGQSYEQYF. For the CDR3, the DNA is TGTGCCAGCAGCTTGTCTGGACAGTCCTACGAGCAGTACTTC.

V is TRBV9 and J is TRBJ1-1; no clear D gene. The V end lost 1 base, the J end lost 6 bases, and 22 bases lay between the germline ends. The length of the CDR3 is 17 residues. Per germline, CDR1 SGDLS and CDR2 YYNGEE. CDR3 protein: CASSVKDLPNGRAEAFF. DNA for the CDR3: TGTGCCAGCAGCGTAAAGGATCTCCCAAATGGTAGGGCTGAAGCTTTCTTT.

The V and J genes are TRBV5-5 and TRBJ1-4, with D maybe TRBD1 (5 bases). Germline assignment: CDR1 SGHKS and CDR2 YYEKEE (reference sequence). The CDR3 contains 16 residues. Trimming removed 4 bases from V and 7 bases from J, with 20 bases in between. CDR3 nucleotide sequence: TGTGCCAGCAGCACCCCCCATTTGGGGACGGGTGAAAAACTGTTTTTT. This gives the protein CASSTPHLGTGEKLFF.

The chain uses TRBV7-3 and TRBJ1-1; D possibly corresponds to TRBD1 (6 bases). In germline, CDR1 is SGHTA, CDR2 FQGTGA. The CDR3 length is 15 residues. Trimming shortened V by 0 bases and J by 0 bases, and 8 bases separated the two germline ends. This CDR3 is CASSLTGHLNTEAFF. The DNA for the CDR3 is TGTGCCAGCAGCTTAACGGGACATTTGAACACTGAAGCTTTCTTT. Drawing the rest from reference TRBV7-3 and TRBJ1-1, the complete variable domain is GAGVSQTPSNKVTEKGKYVELRCDPISGHTALYWYRQSLGQGPEFLIYFQGTGAADDSGLPNDRFFAVRPEGSVSTLKIQRTERGDSAVYLCASSLTGHLNTEAFFGQGTRLTVV.

The genes are TRBV28 and TRBJ1-5; D is perhaps TRBD1 (5 bases). The CDR3 contains 14 residues. The germline V gene has CDR1 MDHEN and CDR2 SYDVKM. The V gene lost 6 bases and the J gene lost 0 bases, with 9 bases spanning the gap. In DNA, the CDR3 is TGTGCCAGCAGATCGGGACCTAGCAATCAGCCCCAGCATTTT. Amino acids: CASRSGPSNQPQHF.

This rearrangement joins TRBV29-1 to TRBJ1-1, with D possibly being TRBD1 (5 bases). Trimming removed 4 bases from V and 0 bases from J, with 12 bases in between. This CDR3 has 14 amino acids. Germline CDR1 SQVTM, CDR2 ANQGSEA. CDR3 in DNA: TGCAGCGTTGCCCAGGGTAGCATGAACACTGAAGCTTTCTTT. Protein sequence: CSVAQGSMNTEAFF. Combining the CDR3 with reference TRBV29-1 and TRBJ1-1 gives the whole variable domain SAVISQKPSRDICQRGTSLTIQCQVDSQVTMMFWYRQQPGQSLTLIATANQGSEATYESGFVIDKFPISRPNLTFSTLTVSNMSPEDSSIYLCSVAQGSMNTEAFFGQGTRLTVV.

V and J are TRBV4-1 and TRBJ2-1, with 13 bases aligning to TRBD2. This CDR3 is built from 20 residues. Germline values: CDR1 MGHRA, CDR2 YSYEKL. V lost 4 bases and J lost 1; bases outside the gene matches: 13. The CDR3, as DNA: TGCGCCAGCAGCCCGGTTGGACTAGCGGGAGCGAAATGGTCCTACAATGAGCAGTTCTTC. It codes for CASSPVGLAGAKWSYNEQFF.

This rearrangement joins TRBV19 to TRBJ2-2, with D possibly being TRBD2 (6 bases). The CDR3 has 14 amino acids. V was clipped by 4 bases and J by 8 bases, with 14 bases between them. Germline V gene lookup returns CDR1 LNHDA and CDR2 SQIVND (reference sequence). This chain's CDR3 is CASSTPLATGELFF. CDR3 DNA: TGTGCCAGTAGTACACCACTAGCAACGGGGGAGCTGTTTTTT. The full variable domain, rest sourced from reference TRBV19 and TRBJ2-2, is DGGITQSPKYLFRKEGQNVTLSCEQNLNHDAMYWYRQDPGQGLRLIYYSQIVNDFQKGDIAEGYSVSREKKESFPLTVTSAQKNPTAFYLCASSTPLATGELFFGEGSRLTVL.

In DNA, the CDR3 is TGTGCCATGGCGGTGGACAATGAGCAGTTCTTC. Translation gives CAMAVDNEQFF. The chain carries TRBV10-3 and TRBJ2-1; D not resolved. Germline V gene sequence: CDR1 ENHRY, CDR2 SYGVKD. The CDR3 runs to 11 residues. V was shortened by 9 bases and J by 5 bases, with 8 bases between the two germline ends.

V gene TRBV5-6 combines with J gene TRBJ1-5; a possible D gene is TRBD1 (6 bases). Looked up from germline, CDR1 is SGHDT and CDR2 is YYEEEE. The length of the CDR3 is 16 residues. V shed 0 bases and J shed 0 bases, with 10 bases lying between them. Here the CDR3 reads CASSLGGPLSNQPQHF. The CDR3 DNA reads as TGTGCCAGCAGCTTGGGGGGGCCCCTTAGCAATCAGCCCCAGCATTTT.

This chain links TRBV29-1 with TRBJ2-5; no reliable D call. The CDR3 spans 12 residues. The germline V and J ends were trimmed by 1 base and 5 bases, with 8 bases remaining between them. CDR1 is SQVTM and CDR2 is ANQGSEA in the germline V gene. CDR3 DNA sequence: TGCAGCGTTGAAGTAACGACCGAGACCCAGTACTTC. Its translation is CSVEVTTETQYF.

The chain joins TRBV15 to TRBJ1-6; D is ambiguous. V was shortened by 0 bases and J by 9 bases, with 6 bases between the two germline ends. The CDR3 runs to 13 residues. CDR1 and CDR2 from the germline V gene are LNHNV and YYDKDF (reference sequence). The CDR3 reads CATSRDNSSPLHF. CDR3 nucleotide sequence: TGTGCCACCAGCAGAGACAATTCTTCACCCCTCCACTTT.

The CDR3 here is CASSSIGQGNGYTF. For the CDR3, the DNA is TGTGCCAGCAGTTCCATCGGACAGGGGAATGGCTACACCTTC. The chain recombines TRBV6-5 with TRBJ1-2, with 9 bases that match TRBD1. The CDR3 extends over 14 amino acids. V gave up 4 bases and J gave up 6 bases; unmatched junction bases: 6. The germline V gene has CDR1 MNHEY and CDR2 SVGAGI.

The genes are TRBV7-2 and TRBJ2-3, with unresolved D. The CDR3 runs 12 residues. V shed 2 bases and J shed 0 bases, with 0 bases lying between them. CDR1 and CDR2 from the germline V gene are SGHTA and FQGNSA. The CDR3 bases are TGTGCCAGCAGCTTAAGCACAGATACGCAGTATTTT. This codes for CASSLSTDTQYF.

The CDR3 bases are TGTGCCAGCAGCTTAGTGGGTAGCAATCAGCCCCAGCATTTT. Translation: CASSLVGSNQPQHF. The chain uses TRBV7-8 and TRBJ1-5; no firm D call. Germline loops: CDR1 SGHVS, CDR2 FQNEAQ. CDR3 length equals 14 residues. With 1 base removed from V and 0 bases from J, the gap between germline ends came to 4 bases. Variable domain in full (rest from reference TRBV7-8 and TRBJ1-5): GAGVSQSPRYKVAKRGQDVALRCDPISGHVSLFWYQQALGQGPEFLTYFQNEAQLDKSGLPSDRFFAERPEGSVSTLKIQRTQQEDSAVYLCASSLVGSNQPQHFGDGTRLSIL.

V and J are TRBV5-4 and TRBJ2-1; 11 bases agree with TRBD2. Unmatched junction bases numbered 7, after V lost 6 bases and J lost 8 bases. CDR1 is SGHNT, CDR2 YYREEE, per germline (reference sequence). The CDR3 spans 14 residues. The CDR3 sequence is CASTLAGGGYEQFF. Written as DNA, the CDR3 is TGTGCCAGCACCCTAGCGGGGGGCGGGTATGAGCAGTTCTTC.

Notes on this clone: Other DNA variants within this sample encode the same CDR3. The gene calls are TRBV5-1 and TRBJ2-5, with a tentative D call TRBD2 (6 bases). V lost 0 bases, J lost 1 base, and 10 bases lay in between. Germline lookup yields CDR1 SGHRS and CDR2 YFSETQ. CDR3 length equals 15 residues. The DNA for the CDR3 is TGCGCCAGCAGCTTGGGGGCCGGGAGCCAAGAGACCCAGTACTTC. It encodes CASSLGAGSQETQYF.

In this sample, this clone turned up once. The chain uses TRBV11-2 and TRBJ2-1; tentatively, D is TRBD2 (6 bases). The CDR3 runs 13 residues. CDR1 SGHAT and CDR2 FQNNGV come from the germline V gene. The V end was cut by 7 bases, the J end by 6 bases, with 13 bases between. The CDR3 nucleotides are TGTGCCAGCACCCGGGGGAGCTCCAATGAGCAGTTCTTC. Protein sequence: CASTRGSSNEQFF.

The CDR3: CASSYRASGYQETQYF. The CDR3 DNA follows: TGTGCCAGCAGTTACAGGGCTAGCGGGTACCAAGAGACCCAGTACTTC. V usage is TRBV6-5 and J usage is TRBJ2-5, with TRBD2 identical over 8 bases. CDR1 MNHEY and CDR2 SVGAGI come from the germline V gene. CDR3 length: 16 residues. The ends lost 2 bases at V and 0 bases at J; junction bases unmatched: 5.